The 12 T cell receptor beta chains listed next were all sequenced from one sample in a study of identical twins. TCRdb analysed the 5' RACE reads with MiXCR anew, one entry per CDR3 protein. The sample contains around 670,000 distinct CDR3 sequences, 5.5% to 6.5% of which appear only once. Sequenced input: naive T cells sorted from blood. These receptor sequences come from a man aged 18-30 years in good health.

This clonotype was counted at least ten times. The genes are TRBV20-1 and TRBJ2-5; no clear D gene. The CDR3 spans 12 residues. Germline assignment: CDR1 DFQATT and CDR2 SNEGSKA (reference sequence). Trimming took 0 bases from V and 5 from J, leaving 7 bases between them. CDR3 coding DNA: TGCAGTGCTAGAGAGGATCGGGAGACCCAGTACTTC. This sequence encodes CSAREDRETQYF.

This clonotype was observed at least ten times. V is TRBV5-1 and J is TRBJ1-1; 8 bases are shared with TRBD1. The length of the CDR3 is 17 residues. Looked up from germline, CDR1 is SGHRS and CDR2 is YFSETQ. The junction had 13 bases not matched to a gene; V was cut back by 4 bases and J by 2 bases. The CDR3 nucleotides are TGCGCCAGCAGCCCATCGACAGGGGCGGGAAGTAACACTGAAGCTTTCTTT. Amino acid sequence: CASSPSTGAGSNTEAFF.

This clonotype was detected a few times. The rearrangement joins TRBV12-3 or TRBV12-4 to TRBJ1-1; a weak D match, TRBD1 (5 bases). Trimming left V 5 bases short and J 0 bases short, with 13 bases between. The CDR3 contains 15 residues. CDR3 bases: TGTGCCAGCAGTCCCCGGGACGGGCTGAACACTGAAGCTTTCTTT. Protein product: CASSPRDGLNTEAFF.

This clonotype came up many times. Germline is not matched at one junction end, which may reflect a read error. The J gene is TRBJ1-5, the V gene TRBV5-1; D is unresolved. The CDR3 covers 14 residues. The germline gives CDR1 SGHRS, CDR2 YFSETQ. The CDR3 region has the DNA TGTGCCAGCAGTTTGGAGCCCGGCAATCAGCCCCAGCATTTT. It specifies CASSLEPGNQPQHF.

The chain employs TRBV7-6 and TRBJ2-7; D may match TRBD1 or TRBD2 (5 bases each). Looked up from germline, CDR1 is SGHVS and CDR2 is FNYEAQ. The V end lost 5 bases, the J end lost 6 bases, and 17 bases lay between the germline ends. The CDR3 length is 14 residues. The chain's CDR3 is CASSLRGAPGEQYF. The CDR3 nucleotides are TGTGCCAGCAGCCTGCGAGGGGCCCCGGGCGAGCAGTACTTC.

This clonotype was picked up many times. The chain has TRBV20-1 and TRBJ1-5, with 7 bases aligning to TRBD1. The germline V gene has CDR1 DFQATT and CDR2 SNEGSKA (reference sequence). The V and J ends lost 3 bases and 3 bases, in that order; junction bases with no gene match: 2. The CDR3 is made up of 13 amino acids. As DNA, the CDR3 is TGCAGTGCTAGTGGGACAGTCAATCAGCCCCAGCATTTT. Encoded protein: CSASGTVNQPQHF.

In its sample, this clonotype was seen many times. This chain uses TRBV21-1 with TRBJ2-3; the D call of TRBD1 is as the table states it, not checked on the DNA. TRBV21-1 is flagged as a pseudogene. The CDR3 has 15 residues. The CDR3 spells CASSIEGAPTDTQYF. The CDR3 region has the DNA TGTGCCAGCAGCATAGAGGGGGCGCCGACAGATACGCAGTATTTT.

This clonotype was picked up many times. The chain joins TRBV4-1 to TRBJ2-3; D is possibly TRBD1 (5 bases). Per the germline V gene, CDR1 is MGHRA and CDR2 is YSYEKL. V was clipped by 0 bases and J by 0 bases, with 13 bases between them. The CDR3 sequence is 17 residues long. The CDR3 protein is CASSQDGAFTSTDTQYF. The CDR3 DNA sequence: TGCGCCAGCAGCCAAGATGGGGCCTTCACTAGCACAGATACGCAGTATTTT.

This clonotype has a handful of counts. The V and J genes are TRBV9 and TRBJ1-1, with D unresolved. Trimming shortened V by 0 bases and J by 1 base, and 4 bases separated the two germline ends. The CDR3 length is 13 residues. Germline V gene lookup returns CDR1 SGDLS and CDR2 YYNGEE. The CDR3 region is CASSVDWNTEAFF. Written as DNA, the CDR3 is TGTGCCAGCAGCGTAGACTGGAACACTGAAGCTTTCTTT.

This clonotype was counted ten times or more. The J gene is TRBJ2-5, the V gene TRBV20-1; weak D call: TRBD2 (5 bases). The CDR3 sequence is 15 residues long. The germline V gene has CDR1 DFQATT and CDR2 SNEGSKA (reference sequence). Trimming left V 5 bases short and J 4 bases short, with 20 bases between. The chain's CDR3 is CSAARANARGETQYF. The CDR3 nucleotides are TGCAGTGCTGCCCGGGCCAATGCCCGGGGAGAGACCCAGTACTTC.

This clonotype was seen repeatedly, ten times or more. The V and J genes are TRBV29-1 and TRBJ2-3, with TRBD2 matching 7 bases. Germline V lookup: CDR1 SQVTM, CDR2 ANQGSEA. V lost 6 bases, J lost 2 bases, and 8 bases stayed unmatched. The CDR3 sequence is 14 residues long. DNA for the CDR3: TGCAGCGTGGAAACTCTAGCGGCCACAGATACGCAGTATTTT. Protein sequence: CSVETLAATDTQYF.

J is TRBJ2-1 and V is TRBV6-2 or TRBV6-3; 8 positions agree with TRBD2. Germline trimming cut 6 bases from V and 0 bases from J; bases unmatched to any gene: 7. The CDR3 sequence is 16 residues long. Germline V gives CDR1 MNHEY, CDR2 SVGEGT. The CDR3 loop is CASSPRSGISYNEQFF. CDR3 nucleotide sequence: TGTGCCAGCAGCCCCCGTAGCGGGATCTCCTACAATGAGCAGTTCTTC.